The text below deals with one T cell receptor (beta chain). V lost 2 bases to trimming and J lost 2 bases; unmatched junction nucleotides: 6. Germline CDR1 LGHDT, CDR2 YNNKEL (reference sequence). The CDR3 has 16 amino acids. Original processing notes: How many nucleated cells were present was estimated from reference gene primer amplification. The table came from immunoSEQ multiplex PCR; TCRdb's copy has only in-frame clones and leaves some out. Clonal size and the V and J genes are those of that table, whereas D and trimming came from the DNA. The table has about 89,000 clones, approximately 90% seen once. This record comes from a study of blood T cell repertoires in COVID-19. In the study overall: COVID-19 samples, acute and convalescent, were from the United States, Italy and Spain. The analysed material was cDNA or gDNA that came from T cells, B-cell-depleted T cells, or PBMCs.

The sequence was collected from a male donor with acute or convalescent COVID-19. This chain joins TRBV3-1 (or the pseudogene TRBV3-2) and TRBJ2-7; 10 nucleotides line up with TRBD2. The sequenced sample was peripheral blood. This chain's CDR3 is CASSQPTSGRTYEQYF. In DNA form, the CDR3 reads TGTGCCAGCAGCCAACCGACTAGCGGGCGGACCTACGAGCAGTACTTC.